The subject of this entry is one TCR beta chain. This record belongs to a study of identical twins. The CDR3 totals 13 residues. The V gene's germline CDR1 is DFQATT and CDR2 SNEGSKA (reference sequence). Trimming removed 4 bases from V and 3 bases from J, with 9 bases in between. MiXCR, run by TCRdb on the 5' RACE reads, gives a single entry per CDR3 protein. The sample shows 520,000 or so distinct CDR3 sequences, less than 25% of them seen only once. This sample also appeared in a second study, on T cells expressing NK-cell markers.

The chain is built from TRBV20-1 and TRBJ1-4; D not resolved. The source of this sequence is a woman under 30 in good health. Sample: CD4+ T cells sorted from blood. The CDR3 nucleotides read TGCAGTGCTATTTGGGGTTCTAATGAAAAACTGTTTTTT. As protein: CSAIWGSNEKLFF.